Following are 32 T cell receptor beta chains from one sample sequenced in a study of cytomegalovirus exposure and HLA in healthy donors. The PCR used 60 Vbeta and 13 Jbeta primers. The protocol was immunoSEQ multiplex PCR, while the TCRdb copy is restricted to in-frame clones and leaves out a portion. The sample includes about 140,000 clones, roughly 77% seen only once; the top ten take around 3.1%. Sequencing used PBMCs. The receptor source for this set is a female donor in good health and CMV-seronegative.

The genes are TRBV5-1 and TRBJ2-1; TRBD1 matches at 8 bases. Unmatched junction bases numbered 3, after V lost 4 bases and J lost 3 bases. This CDR3 contains 14 residues. Germline V CDR1 and CDR2: SGHRS, YFSETQ. The CDR3 nucleotides are TGCGCCAGCAGCCCCGGACAGGGCTACAATGAGCAGTTCTTC. Amino acid sequence: CASSPGQGYNEQFF.

The table lists this clone with a count of one. This chain connects TRBV7-2 to TRBJ2-7, with 10 nucleotides matching TRBD2. J lost 4 bases, V lost 0 bases, and 15 bases had no gene match. CDR3 length: 19 residues. Germline loops: CDR1 SGHTA, CDR2 FQGNSA. CDR3 in amino acids: CASSLATLAGVPRRYEQYF. CDR3 DNA: TGTGCCAGCAGCTTAGCCACCCTAGCGGGAGTACCCCGGCGGTACGAGCAGTACTTC.

This clone was seen only a few times. The chain is built from TRBV4-1 and TRBJ2-1; 9 nucleotides align to TRBD1. The CDR3 covers 18 residues. J gave up 2 bases and V 0 bases, and 8 bases lay outside the gene matches. Looked up from germline, CDR1 is MGHRA and CDR2 is YSYEKL. This chain's CDR3 is CASSQDRGGTGTYNEQFF. The CDR3 region has the DNA TGCGCCAGCAGCCAAGACAGAGGAGGGACAGGGACCTACAATGAGCAGTTCTTC.

V gene TRBV19 combines with J gene TRBJ1-6; no reliable D call. Germline V gene data show CDR1 as LNHDA and CDR2 as SQIVND (reference sequence). V dropped 3 bases and J dropped 7 bases, with 7 bases sitting between them. This CDR3 region has 13 residues. The CDR3 DNA reads as TGTGCCAGTAGTATTGGGCTGAATTCACCCCTCCACTTT. This sequence encodes CASSIGLNSPLHF.

The chain employs TRBV4-2 and TRBJ2-5, with 8 bases lining up with TRBD2. V shed 4 bases, J shed 4 bases, and the junction held 14 bases outside the gene matches. CDR1 LGHNA and CDR2 YNFKEQ come from the germline V gene. The CDR3 totals 17 residues. The CDR3 is CASSLRAGGGKSETQYF. DNA for the CDR3: TGTGCCAGCAGCCTCCGGGCCGGGGGGGGAAAGTCAGAGACCCAGTACTTC.

The chain links TRBV15 to TRBJ2-3; 9 bases match TRBD2. CDR3 length equals 18 residues. CDR1 is LNHNV and CDR2 is YYDKDF in the germline V gene (reference sequence). V gave up 1 base and J gave up 2 bases; unmatched junction bases: 10. CDR3 coding DNA: TGTGCCACCAGCAGAGCCAGACTAGCGGAGATATACACAGATACGCAGTATTTT. Protein sequence: CATSRARLAEIYTDTQYF.

This chain connects TRBV7-9 to TRBJ1-1, with D perhaps matching TRBD1 (5 bases). The germline gives CDR1 SEHNR, CDR2 FQNEAQ (reference sequence). There are 15 residues in the CDR3. Trimming took off 1 base at V and 1 base at J, with 10 bases between the two ends. In DNA, the CDR3 is TGTGCCAGCAGCTTAGGGGGGAGGGGGAACACTGAAGCTTTCTTT. It is translated as CASSLGGRGNTEAFF.

The V and J genes are TRBV9 and TRBJ1-1, with D perhaps TRBD1 (6 bases). In germline, CDR1 is SGDLS, CDR2 YYNGEE. V lost 0 bases to trimming and J lost 0 bases, with 9 bases between them. The CDR3 runs to 15 residues. CDR3 coding DNA: TGTGCCAGCAGCGTAGGGGGGCAGATGAACACTGAAGCTTTCTTT. Its protein is CASSVGGQMNTEAFF.

This chain links TRBV7-2 with TRBJ2-7, with 9 bases that match TRBD2. CDR1 SGHTA and CDR2 FQGNSA come from the germline V gene. The CDR3 has 15 residues. Germline trimming cut 2 bases from V and 4 bases from J; bases unmatched to any gene: 6. CDR3 region: CASSLRRGGGYEQYF. CDR3 sequence (DNA): TGTGCCAGCAGCTTAAGGCGGGGGGGCGGGTACGAGCAGTACTTC.

This chain joins TRBV29-1 and TRBJ2-1, with D possibly being TRBD2 (6 bases). This CDR3 spans 14 amino acids. Trimming left V 7 bases short and J 5 bases short, with 18 bases between. The germline CDR1 and CDR2 sequences are SQVTM and ANQGSEA. The CDR3 is CSAITGTDNNEQFF. The DNA of the CDR3 is TGCAGCGCCATCACCGGGACTGACAACAATGAGCAGTTCTTC.

This clone was seen repeatedly, ten times or more. V usage is TRBV6-5 and J usage is TRBJ2-3, with TRBD1 matching 9 bases. This CDR3 comprises 14 residues. Germline CDR1 and CDR2: MNHEY and SVGAGI. Losses at the gene ends were 7 bases for V and 6 bases for J; bases not matched to a gene: 8. CDR3 DNA: TGTGCCAGCACCGGCCGGGACAGGGTGGATACGCAGTATTTT. Amino acids: CASTGRDRVDTQYF.

V and J are TRBV4-2 and TRBJ2-1; D is possibly TRBD2 (5 bases). With 0 bases removed from V and 9 bases from J, the gap between germline ends came to 24 bases. The CDR3 spans 18 residues. Germline V gives CDR1 LGHNA, CDR2 YNFKEQ. The CDR3 DNA reads as TGTGCCAGCAGCCAAGATGTGTTGAGGGAAAGCTATATTATTGAGCAGTTCTTC. It specifies CASSQDVLRESYIIEQFF.

This sequence joins TRBV5-6 and TRBJ2-5, with unresolved D. Looked up from germline, CDR1 is SGHDT and CDR2 is YYEEEE. The CDR3 is 13 residues long. Deletions cut 5 bases from V and 4 bases from J, with 12 bases between. The CDR3 protein is CASSHLRLETQYF. Here the CDR3 DNA reads TGTGCCAGCAGTCATCTCAGGCTAGAGACCCAGTACTTC.

The gene calls are TRBV7-9 and TRBJ2-5, with TRBD2 matching 12 bases. CDR3 length equals 16 residues. Germline loops: CDR1 SEHNR, CDR2 FQNEAQ (reference sequence). V dropped 4 bases and J dropped 3; count of bases not matched to a gene: 6. DNA of the CDR3: TGTGCCAGCAGCTGGGCCCTAGCGGGAGGGAAAGAGACCCAGTACTTC. Encoded protein: CASSWALAGGKETQYF. Together with reference TRBV7-9 and TRBJ2-5, the CDR3 gives the full variable domain: DTGVSQNPRHKITKRGQNVTFRCDPISEHNRLYWYRQTLGQGPEFLTYFQNEAQLEKSRLLSDRFSAERPKGSFSTLEIQRTEQGDSAMYLCASSWALAGGKETQYFGPGTRLLVL.

V gene TRBV7-2 combines with J gene TRBJ2-1; TRBD2 matches 10 bases. Germline CDR1 is SGHTA and CDR2 is FQGNSA. The CDR3 spans 13 residues. The CDR3 sequence is CASGASGRYEQFF. CDR3 nucleotides: TGTGCATCAGGCGCTAGCGGGAGATATGAGCAGTTCTTC.

This chain uses TRBV2 with TRBJ2-5, with D possibly being TRBD1 (7 bases). CDR1 SNHLY and CDR2 FYNNEI come from the germline V gene. The V and J ends lost 10 bases and 2 bases respectively, with 17 bases between them. CDR3 length: 14 residues. As DNA, the CDR3 is TGTGCCACCTCTAGGAGGGGGCCACAAGAGACCCAGTACTTC. Translated, it gives CATSRRGPQETQYF. The variable domain in full, completed from reference TRBV2 and TRBJ2-5, reads EPEVTQTPSHQVTQMGQEVILRCVPISNHLYFYWYRQILGQKVEFLVSFYNNEISEKSEIFDDQFSVERPDGSNFTLKIRSTKLEDSAMYFCATSRRGPQETQYFGPGTRLLVL.

The chain employs TRBV2 and TRBJ1-4; unclear D gene. Between the trimmed V and J ends, which lost 4 bases and 1 base, there was a span of 4 bases. CDR1 and CDR2 from the germline V gene are SNHLY and FYNNEI. The length of the CDR3 is 13 residues. As DNA, the CDR3 is TGTGCCAGCAGTGGAGTAACTAATGAAAAACTGTTTTTT. Encoded protein: CASSGVTNEKLFF.

The chain recombines TRBV5-1 with TRBJ2-2; 10 bases are shared with TRBD2. Unmatched junction bases numbered 12, after V lost 5 bases and J lost 2 bases. CDR1 SGHRS and CDR2 YFSETQ come from the germline V gene. This CDR3 has 18 residues. The CDR3 DNA is TGCGCCAGCAGTCCCGACCCCATACTAGCGGGAAACACCGGGGAGCTGTTTTTT. This gives the protein CASSPDPILAGNTGELFF. Drawing the rest from reference TRBV5-1 and TRBJ2-2, the complete variable domain is KAGVTQTPRYLIKTRGQQVTLSCSPISGHRSVSWYQQTPGQGLQFLFEYFSETQRNKGNFPGRFSGRQFSNSRSEMNVSTLELGDSALYLCASSPDPILAGNTGELFFGEGSRLTVL.

CDR3 in amino acids: CASSSEGTGQPQHF. CDR3 nucleotide sequence: TGTGCCAGTAGTTCCGAGGGGACTGGGCAGCCCCAGCATTTT. V gene TRBV19 combines with J gene TRBJ1-5; D possibly corresponds to TRBD1 (5 bases). CDR3 length: 14 residues. The germline V and J ends were trimmed by 5 bases and 7 bases, with 15 bases remaining between them. Germline loops: CDR1 LNHDA, CDR2 SQIVND (reference sequence).

The J gene is TRBJ2-3, the V gene TRBV29-1; possibly TRBD2 for D (5 bases). The CDR3 runs to 14 residues. Trimming shortened V by 5 bases and J by 5 bases, and 17 bases separated the two germline ends. Germline V gene lookup returns CDR1 SQVTM and CDR2 ANQGSEA. The CDR3 loop reads CSVLGGSGVDTQYF. CDR3 sequence (DNA): TGCAGCGTTTTAGGCGGGTCCGGGGTAGATACGCAGTATTTT.

The sample holds one count of this clone. The chain employs TRBV5-4 and TRBJ2-1, with 10 positions matching TRBD2. Germline trimming cut 4 bases from V and 10 bases from J; bases unmatched to any gene: 14. CDR1 and CDR2 (germline): SGHNT, YYREEE (reference sequence). CDR3 length: 16 residues. The CDR3 sequence is CASSPKSGGAIAEQFF. The CDR3 DNA sequence: TGTGCCAGCAGCCCAAAGAGCGGGGGGGCCATAGCCGAGCAGTTCTTC.

V gene TRBV28 combines with J gene TRBJ2-5, with 9 bases lining up with TRBD2. Germline V gene data show CDR1 as MDHEN and CDR2 as SYDVKM. With 0 bases clipped from V and 5 bases from J, the junction kept 10 bases outside the gene matches. The length of the CDR3 is 17 residues. CDR3 coding DNA: TGTGCCAGCAGTTTATGGGATGGCGGGGGGGCGGGGGAGACCCAGTACTTC. This codes for CASSLWDGGGAGETQYF. The full variable domain, completed using reference TRBV28 and TRBJ2-5, is DVKVTQSSRYLVKRTGEKVFLECVQDMDHENMFWYRQDPGLGLRLIYFSYDVKMKEKGDIPEGYSVSREKKERFSLILESASTNQTSMYLCASSLWDGGGAGETQYFGPGTRLLVL.

The V and J genes are TRBV7-9 and TRBJ2-5, with D uncertain. CDR3 size: 14 residues. V shed 0 bases and J shed 5 bases, with 10 bases lying between them. Germline V gene data show CDR1 as SEHNR and CDR2 as FQNEAQ (reference sequence). CDR3 sequence reads: CASSLAETMETQYF. CDR3 sequence (DNA): TGTGCCAGCAGCTTAGCAGAGACAATGGAGACCCAGTACTTC.

The gene calls are TRBV27 and TRBJ2-7; 7 nucleotides align to TRBD1. V dropped 5 bases and J dropped 3; count of bases not matched to a gene: 13. The CDR3 consists of 16 residues. Germline V gene sequence: CDR1 MNHEY, CDR2 SMNVEV (reference sequence). In nucleotides, the CDR3 is TGTGCCAGCAGTCAAAGGGGACAGTACCCTGACTACGAGCAGTACTTC. Translating gives CASSQRGQYPDYEQYF.

In this sample, this clone turned up a few times. The chain uses TRBV4-3 and TRBJ2-5; 8 positions match TRBD1. Trimming cost V 1 base and J 4 bases; bases outside gene matches: 5. From germline, CDR1 is LGHNA and CDR2 YSLEER. This CDR3 is 15 amino acids long. This CDR3 reads CASSQGQGARETQYF. The CDR3 DNA follows: TGCGCCAGCAGCCAAGGCCAGGGGGCTAGAGAGACCCAGTACTTC.

This rearrangement joins TRBV14 to TRBJ2-7; D gene ambiguous. V lost 6 bases to trimming and J lost 5 bases, with 11 bases between them. Germline-derived CDR1 and CDR2 are SGHDN and FVKESK. The CDR3 totals 12 residues. CDR3 sequence reads: CASSDTRNEQYF. CDR3 nucleotide sequence: TGTGCCAGCAGTGATACGAGAAACGAGCAGTACTTC. The full variable domain, rest sourced from reference TRBV14 and TRBJ2-7, is EAGVTQFPSHSVIEKGQTVTLRCDPISGHDNLYWYRRVMGKEIKFLLHFVKESKQDESGMPNNRFLAERTGGTYSTLKVQPAELEDSGVYFCASSDTRNEQYFGPGTRLTVT.

The chain links TRBV29-1 to TRBJ2-7, with TRBD1 matching over 8 bases. CDR1 and CDR2 from the germline V gene are SQVTM and ANQGSEA. CDR3 size: 14 residues. J gave up 3 bases and V 4 bases, and 8 bases lay outside the gene matches. The CDR3 region is CSVGGAGGGYEQYF. The DNA for the CDR3 is TGCAGCGTTGGGGGGGCAGGGGGCGGCTACGAGCAGTACTTC.

The J gene is TRBJ2-3, the V gene TRBV7-9; D is undetermined. Germline-derived CDR1 and CDR2 are SEHNR and FQNEAQ (reference sequence). The CDR3 has 13 residues. The V end lost 2 bases, the J end lost 7 bases, and 10 bases lay between the germline ends. The CDR3 here is CASSLTRENTQYF. The CDR3 DNA reads as TGTGCCAGCAGCTTAACCCGCGAGAATACGCAGTATTTT.

The V gene is TRBV27, the J gene TRBJ1-2, with 9 bases identical to TRBD1. The CDR3 loop spans 16 amino acids. Germline CDR1 reads MNHEY; CDR2 reads SMNVEV (reference sequence). After removal of 4 bases from V and 7 bases from J, the junction contained 13 bases not matched to a gene. The CDR3 is CASSYTQPGQGSGYTF. The DNA of the CDR3 is TGTGCCAGCAGTTATACACAACCGGGACAGGGTTCTGGCTACACCTTC.

V and J are TRBV29-1 and TRBJ2-7, with D perhaps matching TRBD1 (5 bases). Per germline, CDR1 SQVTM and CDR2 ANQGSEA. CDR3 size: 16 residues. Trimming left V 2 bases short and J 5 bases short, with 22 bases between. The CDR3 is CSVETPLGQGDDEQYF. The CDR3 bases are TGCAGCGTTGAAACCCCACTCGGCCAGGGTGACGACGAGCAGTACTTC.

The CDR3 reads CASSQVTQNYGYTF. The DNA for the CDR3 is TGCGCCAGCAGCCAAGTAACACAGAACTATGGCTACACCTTC. The V gene is TRBV4-1, the J gene TRBJ1-2; D remains unclear. Trimming left V 1 base short and J 2 bases short, with 8 bases between. CDR1 and CDR2 (germline): MGHRA, YSYEKL. This CDR3 has 14 amino acids.

The V call is TRBV7-2, the J call TRBJ2-1, with D maybe TRBD2 (7 bases). CDR3 length: 13 residues. In germline, CDR1 is SGHTA, CDR2 FQGNSA. V was pared by 6 bases and J by 8 bases, with 14 bases between. The chain's CDR3 is CASRAGAGHEQFF. The DNA of the CDR3 is TGTGCCAGCAGGGCGGGGGCCGGGCATGAGCAGTTCTTC. Combining the CDR3 with reference TRBV7-2 and TRBJ2-1 gives the whole variable domain GAGVSQSPSNKVTEKGKDVELRCDPISGHTALYWYRQSLGQGLEFLIYFQGNSAPDKSGLPSDRFSAERTGGSVSTLTIQRTQQEDSAVYLCASRAGAGHEQFFGPGTRLTVL.